The clone carrying this TCR beta chain occurred a few times. Its antigen is not known. The authors reverse transcribed all of the isolated RNA, so sequencing captured expressed TCRB transcripts. Libraries were prepared by immunoSEQ multiplex PCR; TCRdb keeps only in-frame clonotypes and omits some of them. The sample shows under 500,000 clones, 30% of them seen only once. This entry is derived from a study of beta chain features in type 1 diabetes. Study-wide findings and caveats: Type 1 diabetes patients had moderately but significantly shorter TCRB CDR3s in all four CD4+ subsets.

Germline lookup yields CDR1 SGHRS and CDR2 YFSETQ. Trimming cost V 0 bases and J 0 bases, with 14 bases left between them. The CDR3 is 17 amino acids. The chain combines TRBV5-1 with TRBJ2-3; D may be TRBD1 or TRBD2 (6 bases each). The sample consisted of naive CD4+ T cells from blood. The TCR comes from a man aged 18 to 29 in good health. The CDR3 DNA follows: TGCGCCAGCAGCTTGGCCGGGGGCCAAACTAGCACAGATACGCAGTATTTT. Translation gives CASSLAGGQTSTDTQYF.